These 30 T cell receptor beta chains were sequenced from one sample in a study of T cell clonality in common variable immunodeficiency. Some clones are missing from TCRdb's copy, which holds only in-frame ones; the method was immunoSEQ multiplex PCR. Listed for the sample are fewer than 75,000 clones, none seen a single time. The sample consisted of peripheral blood mononuclear cells. Receptors originate from a person between 18 and 69 years old in good health.

This clone was observed a few times. The junction departs from germline at one end; a sequencing error may be responsible. The missing CDR3 end, 3 residues past where the read stops, is filled in from the germline J gene. The chain combines TRBV7-7 with TRBJ2-5; D may be TRBD2 (6 bases). CDR1 and CDR2 (germline): SSHAT, FNYEAQ (reference sequence). This CDR3 has 13 residues. This CDR3 reads CASSQGLLETQYF. The sequenced part of the CDR3 DNA is TGTGCTAGCAGCCAGGGACTGTTGGAGACC.

At least ten counts were recorded for this clone. Sequencing ends 3 residues short of the CDR3 end; the germline J gene provides the rest. The V gene is TRBV6-1, the J gene TRBJ2-6, with D maybe TRBD2 (7 bases). The CDR3 has 17 residues. The germline gives CDR1 MNHNS, CDR2 SASEGT. The V end lost 1 base, the J end lost 4 bases, and 14 bases lay between the germline ends. The sequenced part of the CDR3 DNA is TGTGCCAGCAGTGAAGAGGTGGGGGGGCGAGGGGCCAACGTC. Amino acids: CASSEEVGGRGANV. The CDR3, in full, reads CASSEEVGGRGANVLTF.

This clone was counted at least ten times. The read halts 3 residues ahead of the CDR3 end, with the missing end drawn from the germline J gene. The V gene is TRBV7-2, the J gene TRBJ2-1; 11 bases align to TRBD2. The CDR3 consists of 15 residues. V trimming: 5 bases; J trimming: 8 bases; junction bases outside the gene matches: 8. The germline gives CDR1 SGHTA, CDR2 FQGNSA. CDR3: CASSQRVAGGYEQFF. The DNA read from the CDR3 is TGTGCCAGCAGCCAGAGGGTAGCGGGGGGGTATGAG.

This clone was detected ten times or more. The read finishes 3 residues shy of the CDR3 end, and the germline J gene is used to complete it. The chain has TRBV20-1 and TRBJ1-2; 7 bases match TRBD1. The V segment lost 2 bases and the J segment 5 bases; nucleotides outside the gene matches: 5. The CDR3 has 13 residues. Germline V CDR1 and CDR2: DFQATT, SNEGSKA (reference sequence). The CDR3 protein is CSARMAGGYGYTF. The covered CDR3 bases are TGCAGTGCTAGAATGGCAGGGGGTTATGGC.

This clone was observed at least ten times. Coverage ceases 3 residues before the CDR3 finishes, and the germline J gene fills in the end. The rearrangement joins TRBV7-6 to TRBJ2-7, with a weak D call TRBD1 (9 bases). There are 15 residues in the CDR3. With 5 bases removed from V and 3 bases from J, the gap between germline ends came to 17 bases. CDR1 and CDR2 from the germline V gene are SGHVS and FNYEAQ. The CDR3 region is CASSPGGTGYYEQYF. CDR3 bases read: TGTGCCAGCAGCCCGGGGGGGACAGGGTACTACGAG.

This clone appeared many times. The read terminates 3 residues before the CDR3 end, so the remaining end is supplied by the germline J gene. This chain links TRBV30 with TRBJ2-1; the D gene is possibly TRBD2 (6 bases). The germline gives CDR1 GTSNPN, CDR2 SVGIG (reference sequence). The CDR3 is 14 residues long. V was shortened by 0 bases and J by 6 bases, with 12 bases between the two germline ends. The CDR3 here is CAWSVRGVSNEQFF. The CDR3 bases that were read are TGTGCCTGGAGTGTACGCGGGGTCAGCAATGAG.

This clone has ten or more counts. The read halts 3 residues ahead of the CDR3 end, with the missing end drawn from the germline J gene. The chain recombines TRBV4-1 with TRBJ2-3; 10 bases map to TRBD1. The CDR3 spans 16 residues. CDR1 and CDR2 from the germline V gene are MGHRA and YSYEKL. Losses at the gene ends were 4 bases for V and 1 base for J; bases not matched to a gene: 5. CDR3 loop: CASSLRQGAGTDTQYF. The sequenced part of the CDR3 DNA is TGCGCCAGCAGCCTAAGACAGGGGGCGGGCACAGATACG.

This clone has at least ten counts. The CDR3 end is not reached by the read, which stops 3 residues before it; the germline J gene fills it in. This chain uses TRBV19 with TRBJ1-1; 9 bases map to TRBD1. Germline CDR1 reads LNHDA; CDR2 reads SQIVND (reference sequence). The CDR3 has 14 residues. The trim removed 10 bases at V and 5 bases at J, leaving 11 bases unmatched. The CDR3 here is CATVGQGLGTEAFF. The covered CDR3 bases are TGTGCCACCGTAGGACAGGGGCTGGGAACTGAA.

This clone appeared many times. The sequenced fragment ends 3 residues before the CDR3 boundary, so the rest is inferred from the germline J gene. This chain links TRBV6-2 or TRBV6-3 with TRBJ2-5; D possibly corresponds to TRBD2 (5 bases). There are 14 residues in the CDR3. V was cut by 5 bases and J by 5 bases, with 15 bases left in between. CDR1 is MNHEY, CDR2 SVGEGT, per germline. The part of the CDR3 DNA that was read is TGTGCCAGCAGTCAGCTCGAGGGCCAGGAGACC. It is translated as CASSQLEGQET. The full CDR3 protein reads CASSQLEGQETQYF.

This clone was detected many times. The read is 3 residues too short to cover the CDR3 end, so that end is filled in from the germline J gene. V gene TRBV13 combines with J gene TRBJ2-7, with 7 positions matching TRBD1. V shed 3 bases and J 0 bases; nucleotides not matched to a gene: 2. CDR1 and CDR2 from the germline V gene are PRHDT and FYEKMQ (reference sequence). The CDR3 is made up of 14 amino acids. The CDR3 here is CASSFRDSSYEQYF. The part of the CDR3 DNA that was read is TGTGCCAGCAGCTTCCGGGACAGCTCCTACGAG.

This clone has ten or more counts. The read terminates 3 residues before the CDR3 end, so the remaining end is supplied by the germline J gene. The J gene is TRBJ2-7, the V gene TRBV4-1; 8 bases align to TRBD1. The CDR3 length is 14 residues. Germline CDR1 reads MGHRA; CDR2 reads YSYEKL. V shed 5 bases, J shed 4 bases, and the junction held 7 bases outside the gene matches. The covered CDR3 bases are TGCGCCAGCAGCGGGACAGGACTACTTTACGAG. Protein sequence: CASSGTGLLYE. The complete CDR3 sequence is CASSGTGLLYEQYF.

This clone was counted at least ten times. The missing CDR3 end, 3 residues past where the read stops, is filled in from the germline J gene. The chain is built from TRBV28 and TRBJ1-5, with 7 bases matching TRBD1. Germline-derived CDR1 and CDR2 are MDHEN and SYDVKM. Trimming at V came to 7 bases and at J to 5 bases, leaving 11 bases not matched to a gene. The CDR3 extends over 15 amino acids. CDR3 DNA, as far as it was read: TGTGCCAGCACATTAGACAGGGAGGATTATCAGCCC. Amino acids: CASTLDREDYQP. The entire CDR3 protein is CASTLDREDYQPQHF.

Many counts were recorded for this clone. CDR3 DNA, as far as it was read: TGTGCCAGCATTATTGGACAGGAGAACACCGGGGAG. Translated, it gives CASIIGQENTGE. The CDR3 as a whole reads CASIIGQENTGELFF. The gene calls are TRBV12-3 or TRBV12-4 and TRBJ2-2; TRBD1 matches 7 bases. With the read ending 3 residues before the CDR3 end, the germline J gene is used to fill in that end. Trimming at V came to 7 bases and at J to 1 base, leaving 6 bases not matched to a gene. The CDR3 is 15 amino acids.

This clone was recorded at least ten times. This same CDR3 is encoded by further DNA sequences in the sample. This CDR3 reads CSVEVVGQGANEQFF. CDR3 bases read: TGCAGCGTTGAGGTTGTGGGACAGGGGGCTAATGAG. The gene calls are TRBV29-1 and TRBJ2-1; 12 nucleotides line up with TRBD1. The read gets to within 3 residues of the CDR3 end, and the germline J gene fills in the rest. Germline CDR1 and CDR2: SQVTM and ANQGSEA. The V segment lost 3 bases and the J segment 7 bases; nucleotides outside the gene matches: 7. The CDR3 spans 15 residues.

This clone was seen repeatedly, ten times or more. Sequencing ends 3 residues short of the CDR3 end; the germline J gene provides the rest. The rearrangement joins TRBV5-1 to TRBJ2-4, with 14 nucleotides matching TRBD2. Germline loops: CDR1 SGHRS, CDR2 YFSETQ. V dropped 4 bases and J dropped 9; count of bases not matched to a gene: 9. This CDR3 has 16 residues. CDR3 DNA, as far as it was read: TGCGCCAGCAGCCCGGGACTAGCGGGAGTTTCCAGCATT. Translating it yields CASSPGLAGVSSI. The full CDR3 is CASSPGLAGVSSIQYF. Supplemented by reference TRBV5-1 and TRBJ2-4, the full variable domain reads KAGVTQTPRYLIKTRGQQVTLSCSPISGHRSVSWYQQTPGQGLQFLFEYFSETQRNKGNFPGRFSGRQFSNSRSEMNVSTLELGDSALYLCASSPGLAGVSSIQYFGAGTRLSVL.

There are many counts of this clone. The CDR3 reads CAWNPGQGTLHF. CDR3 bases read: TGTGCCTGGAACCCGGGACAGGGAACC. The genes are TRBV30 and TRBJ1-6, with 9 bases aligning to TRBD1. The read terminates 3 residues before the CDR3 end, so the remaining end is supplied by the germline J gene. The CDR3 contains 12 residues. Germline V CDR1 and CDR2: GTSNPN, SVGIG (reference sequence).

Many counts were recorded for this clone. Read sequence stops 3 residues before the CDR3 end, and the germline J gene provides the missing end. The chain has TRBV18 and TRBJ2-7, with D possibly being TRBD1 (6 bases). V lost 3 bases to trimming and J lost 6 bases, with 21 bases between them. This CDR3 spans 16 amino acids. Germline V CDR1 and CDR2: KGHSH, LQKENI. The chain's CDR3 is CASSPYLGTGSSEQYF. CDR3 bases read: TGTGCCAGCTCACCGTATCTGGGAACAGGGAGTTCCGAG.

There are many counts of this clone. The observed sequence ends 3 residues before the CDR3 terminus, with the missing tail filled in from the germline J gene. The rearrangement links TRBV29-1 to TRBJ2-7; D gene uncertain. This CDR3 has 9 residues. Germline V lookup: CDR1 SQVTM, CDR2 ANQGSEA. V gave up 7 bases and J gave up 1 base, with 2 bases separating them. The CDR3 bases that were read are TGCAGCGCGTCCTACGAG. Translation gives CSASYE. The entire CDR3 sequence reads CSASYEQYF.

As for this clone: Sequencing ends 3 residues short of the CDR3 end; the germline J gene provides the rest. The V and J genes are TRBV18 and TRBJ1-6, with TRBD1 as a possible D gene (5 bases). V lost 3 bases to trimming and J lost 7 bases, with 16 bases between them. There are 16 residues in the CDR3. Germline V gene sequence: CDR1 KGHSH, CDR2 LQKENI. The CDR3 is CASSPDHGGGNSPLHF. The CDR3 bases that were read are TGTGCCAGCTCACCCGATCACGGGGGAGGGAATTCACCC. Filled out from reference TRBV18 and TRBJ1-6, the complete variable domain reads NAGVMQNPRHLVRRRGQEARLRCSPMKGHSHVYWYRQLPEEGLKFMVYLQKENIIDESGMPKERFSAEFPKEGPSILRIQQVVRGDSAAYFCASSPDHGGGNSPLHFGNGTRLTVT.

This clone was seen at least ten times. Sequencing ends 3 residues short of the CDR3 end; the germline J gene provides the rest. The chain employs TRBV19 and TRBJ2-3; 8 bases fit TRBD2. This CDR3 is built from 17 residues. V was pared by 3 bases and J by 3 bases, with 11 bases of the junction left unmatched. Germline V lookup: CDR1 LNHDA, CDR2 SQIVND (reference sequence). CDR3 protein: CASSMAGLALRTDTQYF. The sequenced CDR3 bases are TGTGCCAGTAGTATGGCCGGACTAGCACTAAGGACAGATACG.

This clone appeared many times. The observed sequence ends 3 residues before the CDR3 terminus, with the missing tail filled in from the germline J gene. The chain joins TRBV7-8 to TRBJ2-7; D may be TRBD1 (6 bases). With 3 bases removed from V and 0 bases from J, the gap between germline ends came to 6 bases. CDR3 length: 13 residues. CDR1 SGHVS and CDR2 FQNEAQ come from the germline V gene. CDR3 in amino acids: CASSLGASYEQYF. The CDR3 bases that were read are TGTGCCAGCAGCTTGGGGGCCTCCTACGAG.

This clone was picked up many times. The read terminates 3 residues ahead of where the CDR3 ends, so the germline J gene completes it. The chain carries TRBV7-8 and TRBJ2-1; D unresolved. CDR1 and CDR2 (germline): SGHVS, FQNEAQ. CDR3 length: 15 amino acids. V lost 1 base and J lost 2, with 9 bases in between. Incomplete CDR3 DNA: TGTGCCAGCAGCTTAGGGGCCTTTACCTACAATGAG. It encodes CASSLGAFTYNE. The whole CDR3 sequence is CASSLGAFTYNEQFF.

This clone came up many times. Read data end 3 residues before the CDR3 end; the end is taken from the germline J gene. V gene TRBV7-3 combines with J gene TRBJ1-5; D possibly corresponds to TRBD1 (6 bases). CDR1 and CDR2 (germline): SGHTA, FQGTGA. The CDR3 length is 14 residues. V was trimmed by 2 bases and J by 9 bases, leaving 14 bases between them. The CDR3 here is CASSLEGGSGPQHF. The sequenced CDR3 bases are TGTGCCAGCAGCTTAGAGGGGGGGAGCGGGCCC.

This clone came up many times. Sequencing ends 3 residues short of the CDR3 end; the germline J gene provides the rest. The gene calls are TRBV9 and TRBJ2-3; 7 bases map to TRBD2. The CDR3 extends over 15 amino acids. The V gene end was trimmed by 0 bases and the J gene end by 5 bases; junction bases not matched to a gene: 6. Per the germline V gene, CDR1 is SGDLS and CDR2 is YYNGEE. CDR3 DNA, as far as it was read: TGTGCCAGCAGCGTAGGCGGGAGCAATGGAGATACG. It codes for CASSVGGSNGDT. The CDR3 as a whole reads CASSVGGSNGDTQYF.

This clone was seen repeatedly, ten times or more. The read ends 3 residues early relative to the CDR3; the germline J gene fills the gap. The genes are TRBV6-4 and TRBJ1-5; a possible D gene is TRBD1 (6 bases). The CDR3 sequence is 14 residues long. The germline V gene has CDR1 MRHNA and CDR2 SNTAGT. Trimming removed 9 bases from V and 2 bases from J, with 14 bases in between. CDR3 DNA, as far as it was read: TGTGCCAGGTGTAGGGGGGGAGGCAATCAGCCC. This gives the protein CARCRGGGNQP. The entire CDR3 sequence reads CARCRGGGNQPQHF.

This clone was recorded a few times. The CDR3 extends 3 residues past the end of the read, so its final part is completed from the germline J gene. The chain carries TRBV11-2 and TRBJ2-1, with 8 bases fitting TRBD2. This CDR3 has 15 amino acids. Germline CDR1 is SGHAT and CDR2 is FQNNGV. V trimming: 8 bases; J trimming: 7 bases; junction bases outside the gene matches: 13. The sequenced CDR3 bases are TGTGCCAGCGGAGCCGAGACTAGCGTGGGTAATGAG. This encodes CASGAETSVGNE. The full CDR3 reads CASGAETSVGNEQFF.

There are many counts of this clone. The read is 3 residues too short to cover the CDR3 end, so that end is filled in from the germline J gene. The V call is TRBV7-9, the J call TRBJ2-2, with D unresolved. Deletions cut 2 bases from V and 3 bases from J, with 4 bases between. CDR1 SEHNR and CDR2 FQNEAQ come from the germline V gene (reference sequence). This CDR3 contains 13 residues. This CDR3 reads CASSLPYTGELFF. The part of the CDR3 DNA that was read is TGTGCCAGCAGCTTACCTTACACCGGGGAG. Based on the CDR3 plus reference TRBV7-9 and TRBJ2-2, the full variable domain is DTGVSQNPRHKITKRGQNVTFRCDPISEHNRLYWYRQTLGQGPEFLTYFQNEAQLEKSRLLSDRFSAERPKGSFSTLEIQRTEQGDSAMYLCASSLPYTGELFFGEGSRLTVL.

Many counts were recorded for this clone. The DNA ends 3 residues before the CDR3 does, and the rest of the CDR3 is filled in from the germline J gene. This sequence joins TRBV2 and TRBJ2-4, with 14 bases identical to TRBD2. CDR3 length: 14 amino acids. CDR1 is SNHLY, CDR2 FYNNEI, per germline. This CDR3 is CASSVGTSGGLQYF. The covered CDR3 bases are TGTGCCAGCTCCGTTGGGACTAGCGGGGGCCTT.

This clone was seen ten or more times. The covered CDR3 bases are TGTGCCAGCAGTCCTGTTCGGACAGCCCCGAACACTGAA. It codes for CASSPVRTAPNTE. The CDR3 as a whole reads CASSPVRTAPNTEAFF. This sequence joins TRBV6-2 or TRBV6-3 and TRBJ1-1; a possible D gene is TRBD1 (6 bases). The read stops 3 residues short of the end of the CDR3; the missing end is completed from the germline J gene. The CDR3 totals 16 residues. V was pared by 5 bases and J by 1 base, with 17 bases between. The germline gives CDR1 MNHEY, CDR2 SVGEGT.

This clone was seen many times. The observed sequence ends 3 residues before the CDR3 terminus, with the missing tail filled in from the germline J gene. The chain couples TRBV7-9 to TRBJ2-1, with TRBD1 matching 7 bases. Looked up from germline, CDR1 is SEHNR and CDR2 is FQNEAQ (reference sequence). After removal of 2 bases from V and 8 bases from J, the junction contained 3 bases not matched to a gene. The CDR3 loop spans 13 amino acids. The CDR3 loop is CASSLIGTDEQFF. The DNA read from the CDR3 is TGTGCCAGCAGCTTAATCGGGACAGATGAG.